This T cell receptor (beta chain) was observed in a study of cytomegalovirus exposure and HLA in healthy donors. V was trimmed by 0 bases and J by 2 bases, leaving 5 bases between them. From germline, CDR1 is KGHSH and CDR2 LQKENI. This CDR3 spans 14 amino acids. Both 60 Vbeta primers and 13 Jbeta primers went into the PCR. TCRdb keeps only in-frame clones here, not all; method: immunoSEQ multiplex PCR. The sample lists tens of thousands of clones, approximately 70% occurring once. The J gene is TRBJ1-5, the V gene TRBV18; no reliable D call. Sequenced input: PBMCs. This TCR derives from a woman aged 45 to 65 in good health and CMV-seronegative. For the CDR3, the DNA is TGTGCCAGCTCACCACCGGGCGGCAATCAGCCCCAGCATTTT. Translation gives CASSPPGGNQPQHF. Variable domain in full (rest from reference TRBV18 and TRBJ1-5): NAGVMQNPRHLVRRRGQEARLRCSPMKGHSHVYWYRQLPEEGLKFMVYLQKENIIDESGMPKERFSAEFPKEGPSILRIQQVVRGDSAAYFCASSPPGGNQPQHFGDGTRLSIL.